This entry lists 31 T cell receptor beta chains sequenced from one sample in a study of T cell responses to AZD1222 COVID-19 vaccine. Profiling relied on immunoSEQ multiplex PCR, and the TCRdb table lists in-frame clones only, not all of them. The sample shows 120,000 or so clones, 75% to 85% of them seen only once. This specimen consisted of peripheral blood, obtained 28 days after the second AZD1222 dose. The source of these receptors is an adult who received the AZD1222 COVID-19 vaccine.

The chain combines TRBV19 with TRBJ1-3, with 8 bases matching TRBD1. V shed 4 bases, J shed 4 bases, and the junction held 6 bases outside the gene matches. CDR3 length equals 15 residues. Germline V lookup: CDR1 LNHDA, CDR2 SQIVND (reference sequence). CDR3 sequence: CASSNGQGEGNTIYF. The DNA for the CDR3 is TGTGCCAGTAGTAACGGACAGGGAGAAGGAAACACCATATATTTT.

A few counts support this clone. The chain combines TRBV10-1 with TRBJ2-7, with 9 nucleotides matching TRBD1. The CDR3 has 15 residues. Germline CDR1 WNHNN, CDR2 SYGVQD (reference sequence). The trim removed 0 bases at V and 9 bases at J, leaving 9 bases unmatched. The CDR3 nucleotides read TGCGCCAGCAGTGAGTCGCTGACAGGGGGTCTCTTGCAGTACTTC. Translating gives CASSESLTGGLLQYF.

This clone appeared a single time. The chain uses TRBV10-3 and TRBJ1-1; the D is unclear. The CDR3 is 14 amino acids. CDR1 and CDR2 from the germline V gene are ENHRY and SYGVKD. V shed 4 bases and J shed 3 bases, with 12 bases lying between them. CDR3 nucleotides: TGTGCCATCAGTGCGGATTTGTCCGACACTGAAGCTTTCTTT. As protein: CAISADLSDTEAFF.

CDR3 bases: TGTGCCAGCAGCTTGACAGGGGGAACTGAAGCTTTCTTT. As protein: CASSLTGGTEAFF. The V gene is TRBV7-8, the J gene TRBJ1-1, with 9 bases aligning to TRBD1. This CDR3 contains 13 residues. J gave up 5 bases and V 3 bases, and 1 base lay outside the gene matches. Per the germline V gene, CDR1 is SGHVS and CDR2 is FQNEAQ.

In this sample, this clone turned up a few times. The chain joins TRBV15 to TRBJ1-3; 7 positions agree with TRBD1. The CDR3 is 16 residues long. Germline V gene lookup returns CDR1 LNHNV and CDR2 YYDKDF (reference sequence). V trimming: 5 bases; J trimming: 0 bases; junction bases outside the gene matches: 7. DNA of the CDR3: TGTGCCACCAGCCGACAGGGCGTTCACTCTGGAAACACCATATATTTT. Protein: CATSRQGVHSGNTIYF.

The chain joins TRBV10-3 to TRBJ1-1, with a possible D match to TRBD1 (5 bases). Looked up from germline, CDR1 is ENHRY and CDR2 is SYGVKD. The CDR3 extends over 14 amino acids. V shed 6 bases and J shed 4 bases, with 15 bases lying between them. DNA for the CDR3: TGTGCCATCAGCCCTGATCCGGGGGTCACTGAAGCTTTCTTT. The encoded protein is CAISPDPGVTEAFF.

This chain links TRBV2 with TRBJ1-2; 9 bases agree with TRBD1. The CDR3 consists of 15 residues. V lost 1 base and J lost 4; bases outside the gene matches: 4. Germline values: CDR1 SNHLY, CDR2 FYNNEI. The CDR3 sequence: CASSEVQGASYGYTF. In nucleotides, the CDR3 is TGTGCCAGCAGTGAAGTACAGGGGGCCAGCTATGGCTACACCTTC.

The rearrangement links TRBV28 to TRBJ2-7; D remains unclear. This CDR3 is 11 amino acids long. The V gene lost 7 bases and the J gene lost 5 bases, with 9 bases spanning the gap. Germline-derived CDR1 and CDR2 are MDHEN and SYDVKM. The CDR3 loop is CASILRDEQYF. The CDR3 DNA is TGTGCCAGCATCCTCCGGGACGAGCAGTACTTC.

This sequence joins TRBV5-8 and TRBJ1-5; maybe TRBD1 (6 bases). The V end lost 0 bases, the J end lost 11 bases, and 12 bases lay between the germline ends. Germline V gene lookup returns CDR1 SGHTS and CDR2 YDEGEE. The CDR3 covers 13 residues. This CDR3 is CASSLEQGPTQHF. The CDR3 coding sequence is TGTGCCAGCAGCTTGGAGCAGGGGCCCACCCAGCATTTT.

The chain combines TRBV4-3 with TRBJ1-5; D unclear. The V and J ends lost 0 bases and 1 base respectively, with 16 bases between them. The CDR3 totals 18 residues. CDR1 and CDR2 from the germline V gene are LGHNA and YSLEER. This CDR3 reads CASSQDGPPRGSNQPQHF. The CDR3 DNA is TGCGCCAGCAGCCAAGACGGCCCCCCTAGAGGGAGCAATCAGCCCCAGCATTTT.

J is TRBJ1-2 and V is TRBV28; D is unresolved. Trimming took 7 bases from V and 4 from J, leaving 7 bases between them. Germline V CDR1 and CDR2: MDHEN, SYDVKM. The CDR3 totals 11 residues. The CDR3 reads CASTAVYGYTF. The CDR3 DNA is TGTGCCAGCACCGCGGTCTATGGCTACACCTTC.

The gene calls are TRBV28 and TRBJ2-6, with D uncertain. The CDR3 has 14 amino acids. Trimming took 3 bases from V and 0 from J, leaving 3 bases between them. Germline CDR1 reads MDHEN; CDR2 reads SYDVKM. The DNA of the CDR3 is TGTGCCAGCAGTTTGCGCTCTGGGGCCAACGTCCTGACTTTC. Its translation is CASSLRSGANVLTF.

This sequence joins TRBV7-2 and TRBJ1-2, with unresolved D. CDR1 is SGHTA, CDR2 FQGNSA, per germline. With 5 bases removed from V and 3 bases from J, the gap between germline ends came to 7 bases. The CDR3 totals 12 residues. The CDR3 sequence: CASSPGDYGYTF. The CDR3 coding sequence is TGTGCCAGCAGCCCCGGGGACTATGGCTACACCTTC.

The chain employs TRBV11-2 and TRBJ2-7, with D unclear. V was cut by 4 bases and J by 3 bases, with 10 bases left in between. This CDR3 is built from 13 residues. Germline values: CDR1 SGHAT, CDR2 FQNNGV. The chain's CDR3 is CASSSSTGYEQYF. The CDR3 region has the DNA TGTGCCAGCAGCTCCTCGACGGGCTACGAGCAGTACTTC.

The rearrangement joins TRBV5-6 to TRBJ2-7; D remains ambiguous. Trimming took 2 bases from V and 6 from J, leaving 15 bases between them. This CDR3 is 14 amino acids long. Germline CDR1 is SGHDT and CDR2 is YYEEEE. CDR3 amino acids: CASSLVGQSGEQYF. In nucleotides, the CDR3 is TGTGCCAGCAGCTTAGTAGGGCAGTCCGGCGAGCAGTACTTC.

The chain combines TRBV2 with TRBJ2-6; TRBD2 is a possible D gene (6 bases). V lost 1 base, J lost 0 bases, and 10 bases lay in between. This CDR3 spans 17 amino acids. CDR1 SNHLY and CDR2 FYNNEI come from the germline V gene. CDR3 bases: TGTGCCAGCAGTGAAGGGGCGCGGGGCTCTGGGGCCAACGTCCTGACTTTC. The encoded protein is CASSEGARGSGANVLTF.

The CDR3 DNA is TGTGCCAGCAGCCATTCGGGGGGCGCATCCCCCCTCCACTTT. Translated: CASSHSGGASPLHF. The chain has TRBV3-1 (or the pseudogene TRBV3-2) and TRBJ1-6; tentative D call: TRBD1 (6 bases). V lost 3 bases and J 13 bases, leaving 16 bases between the germline ends. This CDR3 region has 14 residues. Looked up from germline, CDR1 is LGHDT and CDR2 is YNNKEL (reference sequence).

This chain joins TRBV28 and TRBJ1-3, with 12 bases fitting TRBD1. The CDR3 contains 14 residues. With 6 bases clipped from V and 9 bases from J, the junction kept 6 bases outside the gene matches. Per the germline V gene, CDR1 is MDHEN and CDR2 is SYDVKM. The CDR3 DNA sequence: TGTGCCAGCAGGGGACAGGGGGCGGTTGGCACCATATATTTT. This translates into CASRGQGAVGTIYF.

V and J are TRBV7-2 and TRBJ2-7; D may be TRBD2 (6 bases). The ends were cut back, 1 base at V and 0 bases at J, with 10 bases in the middle. Per the germline V gene, CDR1 is SGHTA and CDR2 is FQGNSA. The length of the CDR3 is 15 residues. For the CDR3, the DNA is TGTGCCAGCAGCTTAGAACCGGGGGACTCCTACGAGCAGTACTTC. It is translated as CASSLEPGDSYEQYF. Filled out from reference TRBV7-2 and TRBJ2-7, the complete variable domain reads GAGVSQSPSNKVTEKGKDVELRCDPISGHTALYWYRQSLGQGLEFLIYFQGNSAPDKSGLPSDRFSAERTGGSVSTLTIQRTQQEDSAVYLCASSLEPGDSYEQYFGPGTRLTVT.

CDR3 region: CASGPNYGYTF. The CDR3 nucleotides read TGCGCCAGTGGTCCTAACTATGGCTACACCTTC. The chain recombines TRBV5-1 with TRBJ1-2; the D is unclear. The V gene lost 8 bases and the J gene lost 0 bases, with 5 bases spanning the gap. Looked up from germline, CDR1 is SGHRS and CDR2 is YFSETQ. CDR3 size: 11 residues.

The chain combines TRBV7-9 with TRBJ2-2; D not certain. Trimming removed 5 bases from V and 13 bases from J, with 14 bases in between. This CDR3 has 12 amino acids. Germline V CDR1 and CDR2: SEHNR, FQNEAQ (reference sequence). As DNA, the CDR3 is TGTGCCAGCAGCCCTCTGTTCGGTGGGCTGTTTTTT. It yields the protein CASSPLFGGLFF. The full variable domain, its missing parts supplied by reference TRBV7-9 and TRBJ2-2, is DTGVSQNPRHKITKRGQNVTFRCDPISEHNRLYWYRQTLGQGPEFLTYFQNEAQLEKSRLLSDRFSAERPKGSFSTLEIQRTEQGDSAMYLCASSPLFGGLFFGEGSRLTVL.

This clone was observed a handful of times. This sequence joins TRBV6-1 and TRBJ1-6; weak D call: TRBD1 (5 bases). This CDR3 comprises 15 residues. CDR1 is MNHNS, CDR2 SASEGT, per germline. The ends were cut back, 3 bases at V and 14 bases at J, with 20 bases in the middle. The CDR3 spells CASSDPQLGVQALHF. The CDR3 DNA follows: TGTGCCAGCAGTGACCCTCAGTTAGGGGTCCAAGCCCTCCACTTT.

This clone was counted a single time. The V call is TRBV10-1, the J call TRBJ2-1; TRBD2 matches at 9 bases. J gave up 5 bases and V 5 bases, and 7 bases lay outside the gene matches. In germline, CDR1 is WNHNN, CDR2 SYGVQD (reference sequence). The CDR3 has 15 residues. This CDR3 is CASSRGGGAHNEQFF. The CDR3 coding sequence is TGCGCCAGCAGTAGAGGCGGGGGGGCTCACAATGAGCAGTTCTTC.

This clone was seen more than once but under ten times. The chain joins TRBV19 to TRBJ1-2; 7 positions agree with TRBD1. The J segment lost 6 bases and the V segment lost 4 bases, leaving 11 bases of the junction unmatched. Germline CDR1 and CDR2: LNHDA and SQIVND (reference sequence). The CDR3 has 15 residues. For the CDR3, the DNA is TGTGCCAGTAGTACCGCAGGGGGAAGATGGGATGGCTACACCTTC. It translates to CASSTAGGRWDGYTF.

V and J are TRBV28 and TRBJ2-4; either TRBD1 or TRBD2 may fit D (7 bases each). Germline assignment: CDR1 MDHEN and CDR2 SYDVKM. The V end was cut by 8 bases, the J end by 6 bases, with 17 bases between. This CDR3 has 14 amino acids. In nucleotides, the CDR3 is TGTGCCAGCTCCAGGGGGGGGGATTCAAACATTCAGTACTTC. Its protein product is CASSRGGDSNIQYF.

This chain connects TRBV7-2 to TRBJ1-1; 7 bases match TRBD1. This CDR3 contains 14 residues. Germline V lookup: CDR1 SGHTA, CDR2 FQGNSA. V gave up 8 bases and J gave up 4 bases; unmatched junction bases: 10. As DNA, the CDR3 is TGTGCCAGCGTTAAAGGGGGCGTTAGCACTGAAGCTTTCTTT. It translates to CASVKGGVSTEAFF. Combining the CDR3 with reference TRBV7-2 and TRBJ1-1 gives the whole variable domain GAGVSQSPSNKVTEKGKDVELRCDPISGHTALYWYRQSLGQGLEFLIYFQGNSAPDKSGLPSDRFSAERTGGSVSTLTIQRTQQEDSAVYLCASVKGGVSTEAFFGQGTRLTVV.

The CDR3 nucleotides read TGTGCCAGCAGTTTACGGACTAGCGGGGGGGCCGGTGAGCAGTTCTTC. Its translation: CASSLRTSGGAGEQFF. V and J are TRBV28 and TRBJ2-1; 15 nucleotides match TRBD2. CDR3 length: 16 residues. Trimming at V came to 2 bases and at J to 9 bases, leaving 5 bases not matched to a gene. Per germline, CDR1 MDHEN and CDR2 SYDVKM.

This chain joins TRBV7-2 and TRBJ1-4; no clear D. The CDR3 runs to 14 residues. The V gene's germline CDR1 is SGHTA and CDR2 FQGNSA. Deletions cut 5 bases from V and 3 bases from J, with 10 bases between. The CDR3 loop is CASSTTVANEKLFF. The CDR3 DNA sequence: TGTGCCAGCAGCACAACAGTGGCTAATGAAAAACTGTTTTTT.

The rearrangement links TRBV7-2 to TRBJ2-1, with 8 bases identical to TRBD1. The ends lost 5 bases at V and 5 bases at J; junction bases unmatched: 8. There are 15 residues in the CDR3. The germline V gene encodes CDR1 SGHTA and CDR2 FQGNSA. CDR3 nucleotides: TGTGCCAGCAGCCAACAGGGGGGAGAGAACAATGAGCAGTTCTTC. Residues: CASSQQGGENNEQFF.

This clone was found once. The J gene is TRBJ2-7, the V gene TRBV4-3; no clear D. The V and J ends lost 1 base and 5 bases respectively, with 12 bases between them. The CDR3 totals 14 residues. CDR1 is LGHNA and CDR2 is YSLEER in the germline V gene. DNA for the CDR3: TGCGCCAGCAGCCAAGTTTCCCCCCGCAACGAGCAGTACTTC. Translating it yields CASSQVSPRNEQYF.

The rearrangement uses TRBV5-6 and TRBJ2-6; weak D call: TRBD1 (5 bases). V lost 2 bases and J 2 bases, leaving 11 bases between the germline ends. The CDR3 runs 16 residues. Germline V gene data show CDR1 as SGHDT and CDR2 as YYEEEE. In DNA, the CDR3 is TGTGCCAGCAGCTTTAGGACAACGACTGGGGCCAACGTCCTGACTTTC. It encodes CASSFRTTTGANVLTF.